The sequence of this T cell receptor (beta chain) was determined in a study of blood T cell repertoires in COVID-19. Assay: immunoSEQ multiplex PCR; the TCRdb copy retains only in-frame clones and omits some. The data show about 230,000 clones, with around 84% seen just once and more than 9% held by the top ten. This CDR3 has 15 residues. Germline values: CDR1 MNHEY, CDR2 SVGAGI. Trimming removed 2 bases from V and 7 bases from J; junction bases left unmatched: 6. It was during active infection that Seattle patients were enrolled and then longitudinally followed. The specimen sequenced was peripheral blood. The J gene is TRBJ2-1, the V gene TRBV6-5; TRBD2 agrees at 9 bases. The sequence derives from a man between 50 and 59 years old with COVID-19, enrolled during active disease. The CDR3 coding sequence is TGTGCCAGCAGTTACGGCGGGGGGGCTATGAATGAGCAGTTCTTC. Amino acids: CASSYGGGAMNEQFF.